This T cell receptor beta chain was identified during a study of T-cell reconstitution after alpha-beta-depleted transplantation in children. Researchers prepared the TCRbeta library using unique molecular identifiers, the study reports. TCRdb re-called the PCR reads with MiXCR, one entry per CDR3 protein. The data show about 580,000 distinct CDR3 sequences, around 23% seen once. Study outcomes and limitations: T cells produced anew were the main source of T-cell counts and diversity one year after transplant.

This CDR3 contains 12 residues. CDR1 and CDR2 (germline): SQVTM, ANQGSEA. The V gene lost 4 bases and the J gene lost 3 bases, with 7 bases spanning the gap. Of note for this clonotype: The antigen remains undetermined.

The chain has TRBV29-1 and TRBJ2-1, with D maybe TRBD1 (5 bases). The source of this sequence is a boy younger than two who had a stem cell transplant for acute myeloid leukemia, so the T cells may come from the graft donor. The sample consisted of PBMCs, mostly from graft donor cells, taken 360 days after TCRalphabeta/CD19-depleted stem cell transplant. The DNA of the CDR3 is TGCAGCGTTGGGGGCCTCTACAATGAGCAGTTCTTC. It is translated as CSVGGLYNEQFF.